The 26 T cell receptor beta chains in this list originate from one sample, sequenced in a study of shared T cell receptors in the human thymus. The repertoire was sequenced with immunoSEQ multiplex PCR; TCRdb's copy has only in-frame clones and lacks some. The data hold over 450,000 clones, with more than 75% observed a single time. These data were also reused for a study on human thymus T cells.

Specimen: thymocytes. The origin of the receptors is a boy under two years old with a congenital heart defect.

The chain is built from TRBV14 and TRBJ2-5, with unresolved D. V lost 4 bases and J lost 0, with 6 bases in between. Per germline, CDR1 SGHDN and CDR2 FVKESK. This CDR3 contains 13 residues. CDR3: CASSRGDQETQYF. The CDR3 DNA is TGTGCCAGCAGCCGAGGTGACCAAGAGACCCAGTACTTC.

The J gene is TRBJ2-7, the V gene TRBV29-1; D may be TRBD2 (7 bases). CDR3 length: 8 residues. The germline V gene has CDR1 SQVTM and CDR2 ANQGSEA. The CDR3 nucleotides are TGCAGAGGGGGGGTAAAGTACTTC. Translating gives CRGGVKYF.

The V call is TRBV14, the J call TRBJ2-3; 10 bases agree with TRBD2. V shed 4 bases, J shed 2 bases, and the junction held 21 bases outside the gene matches. Germline values: CDR1 SGHDN, CDR2 FVKESK. The CDR3 consists of 21 residues. The CDR3 sequence is CASSRTSGGLAEPTPTDTQYF. The DNA for the CDR3 is TGTGCCAGCAGCCGGACCTCAGGCGGACTAGCGGAACCCACTCCCACAGATACGCAGTATTTT.

In its sample, this clone was seen once. The V gene is TRBV5-6, the J gene TRBJ2-3; 9 nucleotides match TRBD1. CDR1 is SGHDT, CDR2 YYEEEE, per germline. The J segment lost 4 bases and the V segment lost 4 bases, leaving 7 bases of the junction unmatched. This CDR3 region has 15 residues. The CDR3 DNA reads as TGTGCCAGCAGCGGGGGGACAGGGCGCCCAGATACGCAGTATTTT. This codes for CASSGGTGRPDTQYF.

The rearrangement links TRBV9 to TRBJ2-1, with 14 bases fitting TRBD2. The CDR3 spans 16 residues. With V trimmed by 4 bases and J by 9 bases, 9 bases remained unmatched. CDR1 is SGDLS and CDR2 is YYNGEE in the germline V gene. The chain's CDR3 is CASSTRLAGGPGEQFF. CDR3 sequence (DNA): TGTGCCAGCAGCACACGACTAGCGGGAGGGCCGGGTGAGCAGTTCTTC.

The CDR3 here is CASSQGCCRDRGGVNTEAFF. In nucleotides, the CDR3 is TGCGCCAGCAGCCAAGGATGTTGCCGGGACAGGGGAGGTGTGAACACTGAAGCTTTCTTT. The chain uses TRBV4-3 and TRBJ1-1, with 10 positions matching TRBD1. V trimming: 1 base; J trimming: 0 bases; junction bases outside the gene matches: 14. Germline assignment: CDR1 LGHNA and CDR2 YSLEER. The CDR3 has 20 residues.

The chain carries TRBV18 and TRBJ2-5, with 7 nucleotides matching TRBD2. The trim removed 1 base at V and 3 bases at J, leaving 5 bases unmatched. The CDR3 loop spans 15 amino acids. The germline V gene encodes CDR1 KGHSH and CDR2 LQKENI. CDR3 protein: CASSPREGREETQYF. The CDR3 nucleotides read TGTGCCAGCTCACCACGGGAGGGGAGGGAAGAGACCCAGTACTTC.

The rearrangement joins TRBV28 to TRBJ1-1; no firm D call. The CDR3 has 15 amino acids. Germline CDR1 MDHEN, CDR2 SYDVKM. Deletions cut 5 bases from V and 0 bases from J, with 13 bases between. CDR3 nucleotide sequence: TGTGCCAGCAGTCCGTGGGGAGGCTTGAACACTGAAGCTTTCTTT. Translation: CASSPWGGLNTEAFF.

This chain uses TRBV5-1 with TRBJ2-3; 7 bases align to TRBD2. V shed 6 bases, J shed 2 bases, and the junction held 12 bases outside the gene matches. The CDR3 has 16 amino acids. In germline, CDR1 is SGHRS, CDR2 YFSETQ. CDR3 nucleotide sequence: TGCGCCAGCATCCCAGATGAGCGGGGACCCACAGATACGCAGTATTTT. It translates to CASIPDERGPTDTQYF.

This chain joins TRBV5-6 and TRBJ2-1; 9 bases map to TRBD2. Germline V gene data show CDR1 as SGHDT and CDR2 as YYEEEE. The CDR3 covers 16 residues. Trimming at V came to 4 bases and at J to 5 bases, leaving 10 bases not matched to a gene. CDR3 sequence: CASSPWAGGPNNEQFF. CDR3 coding DNA: TGTGCCAGCAGCCCCTGGGCGGGAGGGCCAAACAATGAGCAGTTCTTC.

The chain is built from TRBV4-3 and TRBJ2-5, with D perhaps TRBD1 (7 bases). The J call is uncertain, as TRBJ2-7 better fits the DNA end. This CDR3 has 15 amino acids. Germline CDR1 and CDR2: LGHNA and YSLEER. The CDR3 coding sequence is TGCGCCAGCAGCCAATCAGGGGGGTATCCCAACGAGCAGTACTTC. This sequence encodes CASSQSGGYPNEQYF.

This sequence joins TRBV7-2 and TRBJ2-7; TRBD2 agrees at 8 bases. CDR3 length: 15 residues. CDR1 and CDR2 from the germline V gene are SGHTA and FQGNSA. Trimming cost V 1 base and J 3 bases; bases outside gene matches: 5. For the CDR3, the DNA is TGTGCCAGCAGCTTAGGCTCAGCGGGAGTCTACGAGCAGTACTTC. This codes for CASSLGSAGVYEQYF.

The chain has TRBV5-1 and TRBJ2-5; a possible D gene is TRBD1 (6 bases). The CDR3 has 14 residues. Germline V CDR1 and CDR2: SGHRS, YFSETQ. V was trimmed by 0 bases and J by 5 bases, leaving 11 bases between them. The DNA of the CDR3 is TGCGCCAGCAGCTTGGCAAAGAGGGGGGAGACCCAGTACTTC. The encoded protein is CASSLAKRGETQYF.

V gene TRBV6-5 combines with J gene TRBJ2-7; TRBD2 aligns across 12 bases. The ends lost 0 bases at V and 7 bases at J; junction bases unmatched: 4. Per germline, CDR1 MNHEY and CDR2 SVGAGI. The CDR3 has 15 residues. The CDR3 region has the DNA TGTGCCAGCAGTTACTCGGCTAGCGGGAGGGGGGAGCAGTACTTC. Amino acid sequence: CASSYSASGRGEQYF.

The chain uses TRBV28 and TRBJ1-1, with TRBD1 identical over 8 bases. The CDR3 is 15 residues long. V lost 5 bases and J lost 5; bases outside the gene matches: 10. Germline lookup yields CDR1 MDHEN and CDR2 SYDVKM. This CDR3 reads CASSLRGRMGTEAFF. CDR3 sequence (DNA): TGTGCCAGCAGTCTCAGGGGGCGGATGGGGACTGAAGCTTTCTTT.

This chain links TRBV9 with TRBJ2-7; D is possibly TRBD2 (5 bases). There are 18 residues in the CDR3. The V gene lost 3 bases and the J gene lost 1 base, with 23 bases spanning the gap. Germline lookup yields CDR1 SGDLS and CDR2 YYNGEE. The CDR3 nucleotides read TGTGCCAGCAGCGAGGGAGACTGTCTTCCCCGGGGTTCCTACGAGCAGTACTTC. Translation gives CASSEGDCLPRGSYEQYF. The variable domain in full, with the rest retrieved from reference TRBV9 and TRBJ2-7, is DSGVTQTPKHLITATGQRVTLRCSPRSGDLSVYWYQQSLDQGLQFLIQYYNGEERAKGNILERFSAQQFPDLHSELNLSSLELGDSALYFCASSEGDCLPRGSYEQYFGPGTRLTVT.

This clone was picked up a small number of times. CDR3 sequence: CASWTGMVHGYTF. The CDR3 nucleotides are TGTGCCAGCTGGACAGGGATGGTACATGGCTACACCTTC. V gene TRBV6-5 combines with J gene TRBJ1-2; TRBD1 agrees at 8 bases. J was trimmed by 6 bases and V by 8 bases; bases with no gene match: 8. The germline CDR1 and CDR2 sequences are MNHEY and SVGAGI. The CDR3 runs to 13 residues.

The chain uses TRBV27 and TRBJ2-7; D unresolved. V lost 3 bases and J lost 4, with 10 bases in between. Germline CDR1 reads MNHEY; CDR2 reads SMNVEV (reference sequence). The length of the CDR3 is 13 residues. DNA of the CDR3: TGTGCCAGCAGTTTCGGCCCGGGTTACGAGCAGTACTTC. It yields the protein CASSFGPGYEQYF.

The chain joins TRBV19 to TRBJ2-3, with 9 bases that match TRBD2. There are 20 residues in the CDR3. Germline V lookup: CDR1 LNHDA, CDR2 SQIVND (reference sequence). Unmatched junction bases numbered 17, after V lost 4 bases and J lost 0 bases. This CDR3 reads CASSTRPLGASGTSTDTQYF. CDR3 bases: TGTGCCAGTAGTACCCGACCCCTTGGAGCTAGCGGGACTAGCACAGATACGCAGTATTTT.

This clone was recorded once. This sequence joins TRBV14 and TRBJ2-7; 10 bases match TRBD2. Unmatched junction bases numbered 8, after V lost 0 bases and J lost 9 bases. The CDR3 length is 15 residues. Germline CDR1 SGHDN, CDR2 FVKESK. CDR3 loop: CASSQDGPSGSRQYF. The CDR3 DNA follows: TGTGCCAGCAGCCAAGATGGGCCTAGCGGGAGTAGGCAGTACTTC.

The chain combines TRBV4-3 with TRBJ2-7; 8 bases are shared with TRBD2. From germline, CDR1 is LGHNA and CDR2 YSLEER. The CDR3 consists of 18 residues. V was pared by 0 bases and J by 2 bases, with 12 bases of the junction left unmatched. CDR3 sequence: CASSQDPRTSINTYEQYF. Written as DNA, the CDR3 is TGCGCCAGCAGCCAAGATCCCAGGACTAGCATCAATACCTACGAGCAGTACTTC.

V gene TRBV9 combines with J gene TRBJ1-1; D uncertain. Germline CDR1 SGDLS, CDR2 YYNGEE. The CDR3 is made up of 14 amino acids. V was cut by 4 bases and J by 9 bases, with 19 bases left in between. CDR3 DNA: TGTGCCAGCAGCCCGGGGAATAGTGGGTGGAAAGCTTTCTTT. It yields the protein CASSPGNSGWKAFF.

The V gene is TRBV13, the J gene TRBJ1-2; no definite D call. Germline V gene data show CDR1 as PRHDT and CDR2 as FYEKMQ (reference sequence). This CDR3 contains 10 residues. V dropped 3 bases and J dropped 8 bases, with 4 bases sitting between them. CDR3 region: CASSFLGYTF. CDR3 in DNA: TGTGCCAGCAGCTTTCTCGGCTACACCTTC.

This sequence joins TRBV6-1 and TRBJ2-1, with D possibly matching TRBD2 (5 bases). CDR3 length equals 14 residues. V was clipped by 3 bases and J by 4 bases, with 10 bases between them. Per germline, CDR1 MNHNS and CDR2 SASEGT. The DNA of the CDR3 is TGTGCCAGCAGTGAGCCGGGAACATACAATGAGCAGTTCTTC. Translation gives CASSEPGTYNEQFF.

The J gene is TRBJ2-7, the V gene TRBV11-3, with D possibly matching TRBD2 (6 bases). The CDR3 is 15 amino acids. V lost 2 bases, J lost 3 bases, and 14 bases lay in between. The V gene's germline CDR1 is SGHNT and CDR2 YENEEA. This CDR3 reads CASSLKASVNYEQYF. CDR3 bases: TGTGCCAGCAGCTTAAAGGCTAGCGTTAACTACGAGCAGTACTTC.

This clone showed up just a few times. The CDR3: CATSRQGAGAVYGYTF. For the CDR3, the DNA is TGTGCCACCAGCAGGCAGGGGGCAGGTGCGGTCTATGGCTACACCTTC. V is TRBV15 and J is TRBJ1-2; 8 nucleotides line up with TRBD1. Germline V gene data show CDR1 as LNHNV and CDR2 as YYDKDF (reference sequence). V gave up 3 bases and J gave up 4 bases; unmatched junction bases: 10. The CDR3 has 16 amino acids.